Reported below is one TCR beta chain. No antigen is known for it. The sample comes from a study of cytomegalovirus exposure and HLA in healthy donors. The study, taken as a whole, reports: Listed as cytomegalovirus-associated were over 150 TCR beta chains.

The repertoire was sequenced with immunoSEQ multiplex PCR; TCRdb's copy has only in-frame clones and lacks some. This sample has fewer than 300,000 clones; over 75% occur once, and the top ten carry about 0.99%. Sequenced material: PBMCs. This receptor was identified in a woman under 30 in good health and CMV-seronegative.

CDR3 bases: TGTGCCAGCAGTGAGTGGACAGGGAAACCCTATGGCTACACCTTC. Translated, it gives CASSEWTGKPYGYTF. The genes are TRBV25-1 and TRBJ1-2; TRBD1 aligns across 8 bases. Germline trimming cut 3 bases from V and 4 bases from J; bases unmatched to any gene: 7. The CDR3 has 15 amino acids. Germline-derived CDR1 and CDR2 are MGHDK and SYGVNS.